This T cell receptor beta chain emerged from a study of STAT5B mutations in CD4+ large granular lymphocyte leukemia. Study-wide results and caveats: Without HLA matching, higher CD4+ than CD8+ T-LGLL clonality could reflect small sample size.

Method: immunoSEQ multiplex PCR; TCRdb's copy keeps in-frame clones and lacks some. The sample contains 40,000 to 50,000 clones, around 81% of which appear only once. Comment on this clone: Its antigen is undetermined.

The clonotype comes from a human donor in good health. The specimen sequenced was CD4+ T cells from blood buffy coats.

This CDR3 is CASTTSGGPGEQYF. Here the CDR3 DNA reads TGCGCCAGCACCACTAGCGGGGGGCCGGGCGAGCAGTACTTC. V and J are TRBV5-1 and TRBJ2-7, with 12 positions matching TRBD2. The CDR3 spans 14 residues. Germline trimming cut 6 bases from V and 6 bases from J; bases unmatched to any gene: 7. Germline CDR1 SGHRS, CDR2 YFSETQ.